The next 5 T cell receptor beta chains were all read from a single sample in a study of blood T cells in healthy people across ages. Primed by a sample-barcoded 5' primer and a J-beta primer mix, a second PCR proceeded for about 7 to 12 cycles. MiXCR was run by TCRdb on the 5' RACE reads, yielding one entry per CDR3 protein. The sample shows approximately 490,000 distinct CDR3 sequences, less than 25% of them seen only once. The same data also went into a second study, on T cells of mothers and their children.

Material: blood. These receptors all come from a boy under 18 in good health.

The rearrangement links TRBV20-1 to TRBJ2-5, with D unresolved. The better agreement between TRBJ2-1 and the DNA end casts doubt on the J call. The length of the CDR3 is 12 residues. The germline V gene has CDR1 DFQATT and CDR2 SNEGSKA (reference sequence). The CDR3 here is CSASRWDNEQFF. Written as DNA, the CDR3 is TGCAGTGCTAGTAGGTGGGACAATGAGCAGTTCTTC.

The rearrangement uses TRBV19 and TRBJ2-1; 8 bases map to TRBD1. This CDR3 contains 13 residues. Germline values: CDR1 LNHDA, CDR2 SQIVND (reference sequence). Trimming removed 2 bases from V and 14 bases from J; junction bases left unmatched: 8. CDR3 sequence: CASSINGQGREFF. The CDR3 coding sequence is TGTGCCAGTAGTATAAATGGACAGGGTAGGGAGTTCTTC.

This clonotype was observed a few times. The gene calls are TRBV29-1 and TRBJ2-7, with D perhaps being TRBD1 or TRBD2 (5 bases each). The germline V gene encodes CDR1 SQVTM and CDR2 ANQGSEA. V gave up 7 bases and J gave up 0 bases, with 13 bases separating them. CDR3 length equals 13 residues. CDR3 nucleotide sequence: TGCAGCGCCGCGATGGGGGTCTCCTACGAGCAGTACTTC. Translating gives CSAAMGVSYEQYF.

This clonotype was seen only a few times. J is TRBJ1-3 and V is TRBV9, with TRBD1 as a possible D gene (5 bases). Per the germline V gene, CDR1 is SGDLS and CDR2 is YYNGEE. V dropped 3 bases and J dropped 0 bases, with 7 bases sitting between them. The CDR3 is 14 residues long. In DNA, the CDR3 is TGTGCCAGCAGCGAGACAGTCTCTGGAAACACCATATATTTT. Translation gives CASSETVSGNTIYF.

A few counts support this clonotype. This rearrangement joins TRBV11-2 to TRBJ2-5; D is unresolved. Matching the DNA end better, TRBJ2-7 makes the J call doubtful. The CDR3 is 13 amino acids. Looked up from germline, CDR1 is SGHAT and CDR2 is FQNNGV. CDR3: CASSQQPVHEQYF. The CDR3 DNA reads as TGTGCCAGCAGCCAGCAACCGGTCCACGAGCAGTACTTC.